These T cell receptor beta chains were read from a single sample in a study of CD8 T cells in ankylosing spondylitis. TCRdb itself ran the 5' RACE reads through MiXCR, one entry per CDR3 protein. This table has 250,000 to 350,000 distinct CDR3 sequences, about 19% appearing once. The specimen sequenced was blood, either unsorted or a sorted T cell fraction (not recorded which). The receptors shown here come from a male donor with ankylosing spondylitis or in good health (not recorded which). Each CDR3 is given without its conserved first and last residue.

J gene	V gene	CDR3 protein
TRBJ1-5	TRBV25-1	ASRNQGEGQPQH
TRBJ2-2	TRBV5-1	ASSLLGTGGINTGELF
TRBJ2-3	TRBV5-1	ASSRGQGGGTDTQY
TRBJ1-2	TRBV27	ASSTRTGNYGYT
TRBJ2-1	TRBV7-6	ASSLEGTLGEQF
TRBJ2-3	TRBV20-1	SANWVDTQY
TRBJ2-1	TRBV7-2	ASRSGTVGEQF
TRBJ2-2	TRBV10-3	AIAPERGTTGELF
TRBJ2-5	TRBV6-5	ASSYGTTLGETQY
TRBJ2-3	TRBV7-6	ASSTSGLGTDTQY
TRBJ2-2	TRBV6-1	ASREDGNTGELF
TRBJ2-5	TRBV6-1	ASSASLEGVETQY
TRBJ2-4	TRBV4-1	ASSQGPGLDIQY
TRBJ1-1	TRBV5-1	ASSLLETDTVTEAF
TRBJ2-1	TRBV6-2/TRBV6-3	ASSDGLAGVSYEQF
TRBJ2-2	TRBV12-3/TRBV12-4	VSSLTGGAGELF
TRBJ1-5	TRBV5-1	ASSLGTGSNQPQH
TRBJ1-5	TRBV4-1	ASSQAGTLNQPQH
TRBJ2-1	TRBV29-1	SARPGLSGNEQF
TRBJ1-1	TRBV30	AWRIVGTGRPEAF
TRBJ2-5	TRBV7-2	ASSRGGREVETQY
TRBJ2-3	TRBV10-3	AISEPRDTTDTQY
TRBJ1-5	TRBV5-1	ASSLAGEGNQPQH
TRBJ2-2	TRBV29-1	SVGSLSGPNTGELF
TRBJ2-1	TRBV4-2	ASSQDPWTGTNEQF
TRBJ2-2	TRBV11-3	ASSLWGSNTGELF
TRBJ2-4	TRBV20-1	SADLVGNIQY
TRBJ1-2	TRBV28	ASTPLGGQSYGYT
TRBJ1-1	TRBV11-2	ASSPNPGGTEAF
TRBJ1-4	TRBV5-1	ASSFGTGAEKLF
TRBJ1-1	TRBV10-3	AISEANTEAF
TRBJ2-5	TRBV28	ASRGGAGGFETQY
TRBJ2-3	TRBV2	ASSGVSGDTQY
TRBJ2-3	TRBV12-3/TRBV12-4	ASKPRGTSGREDTQY
TRBJ1-1	TRBV12-3/TRBV12-4	ASSQLGGDPEAF
TRBJ1-4	TRBV11-2	ASSFLDGATNEKLF
TRBJ1-6	TRBV4-1	ASSQGAGDSPLH
TRBJ1-1	TRBV29-1	SVKTVNTEAF
TRBJ2-5	TRBV10-3	AIKSGLEQETQY
TRBJ1-5	TRBV20-1	SARVGAANQPQH
TRBJ2-1	TRBV5-6	ASSGTGGYNEQF
TRBJ2-2	TRBV5-1	ASSLGTGGRELF
TRBJ2-2	TRBV5-1	ASSLGGANTGELF
TRBJ2-3	TRBV9	ASSRIAGGNTDTQY